Below are 31 T cell receptor beta chains sequenced from a single sample in a study of OX40 agonist ivuxolimab in advanced cancers. The data were produced by immunoSEQ multiplex PCR, yet TCRdb's version contains in-frame clones alone and is incomplete. The sample consists of tens of thousands of clones, 91% of them appearing once. The input for sequencing was CD4+ or CD8+ T cells sorted from blood, taken in a trial of the OX40 agonist ivuxolimab. These receptor sequences come from an adult with an advanced solid tumor such as melanoma, head and neck, liver or kidney cancer.

Only one count was recorded for this clone. The CDR3 nucleotides read TGCAGCGAAAATAACAGGGGTTCCGAGTCCTACGAGCAGTACGTC. Amino acids: CSENNRGSESYEQYV. The chain combines TRBV29-1 with TRBJ2-7, with TRBD1 matching over 7 bases. Germline V CDR1 and CDR2: SQVTM, ANQGSEA. J lost 1 base, V lost 7 bases, and 13 bases had no gene match. The CDR3 is made up of 15 amino acids.

The CDR3 coding sequence is TGCGCCAGCAGCCACGGGGGGTACAATGAGCAGTTCTTC. Translating gives CASSHGGYNEQFF. The rearrangement joins TRBV4-1 to TRBJ2-1; 7 bases are shared with TRBD2. CDR3 length: 13 residues. With V trimmed by 3 bases and J by 4 bases, 0 bases remained unmatched. Per the germline V gene, CDR1 is MGHRA and CDR2 is YSYEKL.

The chain employs TRBV2 and TRBJ2-4, with 7 bases identical to TRBD1. Germline lookup yields CDR1 SNHLY and CDR2 FYNNEI. V lost 0 bases, J lost 1 base, and 6 bases stayed unmatched. The CDR3 sequence is 17 residues long. The CDR3 spells CASSEAQRGQAKNIQYF. As DNA, the CDR3 is TGTGCCAGCAGTGAAGCGCAAAGGGGGCAGGCCAAAAACATTCAGTACTTC.

The CDR3 bases are TGTGCCAGCAGCCCGGGATACGAGCAGTACTTC. Its protein product is CASSPGYEQYF. V is TRBV25-1 and J is TRBJ2-7; tentatively, D is TRBD2 (5 bases). CDR3 length equals 11 residues. Germline V gene data show CDR1 as MGHDK and CDR2 as SYGVNS. The germline V and J ends were trimmed by 6 bases and 4 bases, with 7 bases remaining between them.

This chain joins TRBV28 and TRBJ2-7, with D possibly matching TRBD1 (6 bases). CDR3 length: 19 residues. Germline V gene sequence: CDR1 MDHEN, CDR2 SYDVKM. The V gene lost 1 base and the J gene lost 0 bases, with 22 bases spanning the gap. DNA for the CDR3: TGTGCCAGCAGTTTATCCCCAATCCGGCTACAGGGCCTCTCCTACGAGCAGTACTTC. This sequence encodes CASSLSPIRLQGLSYEQYF.

The J gene is TRBJ2-5, the V gene TRBV25-1; maybe TRBD2 (5 bases). The germline V and J ends were trimmed by 1 base and 0 bases, with 12 bases remaining between them. CDR1 and CDR2 (germline): MGHDK, SYGVNS. The CDR3 loop spans 16 amino acids. CDR3 protein: CASSELYGEDQETQYF. CDR3 nucleotide sequence: TGTGCCAGCAGTGAATTATACGGGGAAGACCAAGAGACCCAGTACTTC.

V and J are TRBV9 and TRBJ2-7, with D unclear. Germline loops: CDR1 SGDLS, CDR2 YYNGEE. CDR3 size: 15 residues. The V end was cut by 0 bases, the J end by 0 bases, with 10 bases between. CDR3 bases: TGTGCCAGCAGCGTAGGCAGACACAGCTCCTACGAGCAGTACTTC. Translation: CASSVGRHSSYEQYF.

The chain recombines TRBV4-3 with TRBJ2-2; maybe TRBD2 (6 bases). The V end lost 1 base, the J end lost 7 bases, and 16 bases lay between the germline ends. The germline CDR1 and CDR2 sequences are LGHNA and YSLEER. There are 16 residues in the CDR3. The DNA of the CDR3 is TGCGCCAGCAGCCAAGGAGGGGACTCCCTGGGCGGGGAGCTGTTTTTT. This translates into CASSQGGDSLGGELFF.

The rearrangement joins TRBV4-1 to TRBJ2-5; D uncertain. This CDR3 is built from 15 residues. V lost 2 bases to trimming and J lost 2 bases, with 12 bases between them. Per germline, CDR1 MGHRA and CDR2 YSYEKL. CDR3 protein: CASSQQPPGQETQYF. Here the CDR3 DNA reads TGCGCCAGCAGCCAACAACCCCCAGGTCAAGAGACCCAGTACTTC.

This chain joins TRBV27 and TRBJ2-7, with D possibly being TRBD1 or TRBD2 (6 bases each). V lost 3 bases and J 0 bases, leaving 9 bases between the germline ends. Germline-derived CDR1 and CDR2 are MNHEY and SMNVEV (reference sequence). This CDR3 has 14 residues. CDR3 residues: CASSFGGPSYEQYF. As DNA, the CDR3 is TGTGCCAGCAGTTTCGGGGGCCCCTCCTACGAGCAGTACTTC.

This clone was seen a single time. The V call is TRBV19, the J call TRBJ2-7; D tentatively fits TRBD1 or TRBD2 (5 bases each). The CDR3 has 15 residues. The V end lost 0 bases, the J end lost 3 bases, and 12 bases lay between the germline ends. The germline V gene encodes CDR1 LNHDA and CDR2 SQIVND (reference sequence). The CDR3 coding sequence is TGTGCCAGTAGTATAGATCCGAGGGGTAACTACGAGCAGTACTTC. Protein sequence: CASSIDPRGNYEQYF.

The CDR3 region has the DNA TGTGCCAGCAGTCCAACTGCAGGGCGGAACTATGGCTACACCTTC. Amino acid sequence: CASSPTAGRNYGYTF. The rearrangement links TRBV14 to TRBJ1-2, with D possibly being TRBD1 (5 bases). Germline CDR1 is SGHDN and CDR2 is FVKESK. The ends were cut back, 6 bases at V and 2 bases at J, with 16 bases in the middle. The CDR3 runs to 15 residues.

The genes are TRBV18 and TRBJ2-4; no clear D. The CDR3 is 17 amino acids. Trimming cost V 1 base and J 0 bases, with 13 bases left between them. CDR1 and CDR2 (germline): KGHSH, LQKENI. The CDR3 nucleotides read TGTGCCAGCTCACCACTAAAAGGTCGAGTAGCCAAAAACATTCAGTACTTC. Translating gives CASSPLKGRVAKNIQYF.

A word on this clone: Additional DNA sequences in this sample encode the identical CDR3. V usage is TRBV12-5 and J usage is TRBJ2-7, with D tentatively TRBD2 (7 bases). The germline V gene has CDR1 LGHNT and CDR2 FRNRAP. The CDR3 is 12 residues long. Trimming pared 8 bases from V and 2 bases from J, leaving 10 bases between. CDR3 coding DNA: TGTGCTAGTTGCGGGGGCCCCTACGAGCAGTACGTC. It codes for CASCGGPYEQYV.

This clone came up once. The V gene is TRBV29-1, the J gene TRBJ2-1; perhaps TRBD2 as D (6 bases). Germline V lookup: CDR1 SQVTM, CDR2 ANQGSEA. Trimming pared 2 bases from V and 9 bases from J, leaving 17 bases between. The length of the CDR3 is 14 residues. The CDR3 is CSVESPTSGGEQFF. In DNA form, the CDR3 reads TGCAGCGTTGAAAGTCCGACTAGTGGAGGTGAGCAGTTCTTC.

The rearrangement links TRBV9 to TRBJ2-7; 12 positions match TRBD2. Germline V gene lookup returns CDR1 SGDLS and CDR2 YYNGEE. V shed 4 bases, J shed 2 bases, and the junction held 4 bases outside the gene matches. The CDR3 has 15 amino acids. CDR3 DNA: TGTGCCAGCAGCCCTAGGACTAGCGGGGCCTACGAGCAGTACTTC. Amino acids: CASSPRTSGAYEQYF.

This clone was seen a single time. The chain links TRBV7-3 to TRBJ1-6; tentatively, D is TRBD1 (5 bases). V shed 2 bases and J shed 10 bases, with 15 bases lying between them. The CDR3 sequence is 15 residues long. CDR1 and CDR2 from the germline V gene are SGHTA and FQGTGA. CDR3 loop: CASSLQGEGESPLHF. Here the CDR3 DNA reads TGTGCCAGCAGCTTACAGGGTGAAGGGGAATCACCCCTCCACTTT. Using reference TRBV7-3 and TRBJ1-6 for the parts outside the CDR3, the full variable domain is GAGVSQTPSNKVTEKGKYVELRCDPISGHTALYWYRQSLGQGPEFLIYFQGTGAADDSGLPNDRFFAVRPEGSVSTLKIQRTERGDSAVYLCASSLQGEGESPLHFGNGTRLTVT.

The J gene is TRBJ2-7, the V gene TRBV2; the match to TRBD2 covers 10 bases. Germline V gene data show CDR1 as SNHLY and CDR2 as FYNNEI. J gave up 1 base and V 4 bases, and 4 bases lay outside the gene matches. The CDR3 has 15 amino acids. The CDR3 spells CASSVLAGESYEQYF. CDR3 nucleotide sequence: TGTGCCAGCAGTGTCCTAGCGGGAGAGTCCTACGAGCAGTACTTC.

This chain links TRBV28 with TRBJ2-1; D perhaps matches TRBD1 (5 bases). Trimming shortened V by 3 bases and J by 0 bases, and 9 bases separated the two germline ends. Germline V gives CDR1 MDHEN, CDR2 SYDVKM. The length of the CDR3 is 15 residues. DNA for the CDR3: TGTGCCAGCAGTTTCAGGGATAGCTCCTACAATGAGCAGTTCTTC. It specifies CASSFRDSSYNEQFF. Based on the CDR3 plus reference TRBV28 and TRBJ2-1, the full variable domain is DVKVTQSSRYLVKRTGEKVFLECVQDMDHENMFWYRQDPGLGLRLIYFSYDVKMKEKGDIPEGYSVSREKKERFSLILESASTNQTSMYLCASSFRDSSYNEQFFGPGTRLTVL.

The CDR3 protein is CASSIPRGGLEETQYF. Here the CDR3 DNA reads TGTGCCAGTAGTATTCCCCGCGGGGGCCTAGAAGAGACCCAGTACTTC. This chain uses TRBV19 with TRBJ2-5; weak D call: TRBD2 (7 bases). This CDR3 region has 16 residues. Germline V lookup: CDR1 LNHDA, CDR2 SQIVND (reference sequence). Trimming took 3 bases from V and 3 from J, leaving 17 bases between them.

The V and J genes are TRBV2 and TRBJ1-1; 11 bases match TRBD1. J was trimmed by 1 base and V by 6 bases; bases with no gene match: 4. The CDR3 has 15 residues. Looked up from germline, CDR1 is SNHLY and CDR2 is FYNNEI. CDR3 amino acids: CASSRDRGSNTEAFF. CDR3 sequence (DNA): TGTGCCAGCAGCAGGGACAGGGGGTCGAACACTGAAGCTTTCTTT.

V and J are TRBV27 and TRBJ2-1; D gene ambiguous. Germline V gene lookup returns CDR1 MNHEY and CDR2 SMNVEV (reference sequence). Trimming took off 6 bases at V and 6 bases at J, with 21 bases between the two ends. The length of the CDR3 is 16 residues. In DNA, the CDR3 is TGTGCCAGCAGCCCCATCGCGGTAGTGGGGTTCAATGAGCAGTTCTTC. It yields the protein CASSPIAVVGFNEQFF.

This chain uses TRBV6-1 with TRBJ2-7, with a possible D match to TRBD2 (5 bases). Germline values: CDR1 MNHNS, CDR2 SASEGT. The V and J ends lost 2 bases and 5 bases respectively, with 16 bases between them. There are 15 residues in the CDR3. CDR3 coding DNA: TGTGCCAGCAGTGAACTAGGACGGAGGAGTAACGAGCAGTACGTC. Translated: CASSELGRRSNEQYV.

This clone occurred once. V is TRBV15 and J is TRBJ1-5; the D gene is possibly TRBD1 (5 bases). Germline values: CDR1 LNHNV, CDR2 YYDKDF (reference sequence). Trimming removed 9 bases at V and 7 bases at J, with 19 bases between. The CDR3 sequence is 14 residues long. Written as DNA, the CDR3 is TGTGCCACGCGTTCGGGGTTTTCAGGGCAGCCCCAGCATTTT. It specifies CATRSGFSGQPQHF.

This chain links TRBV15 with TRBJ2-3; TRBD1 is a possible D gene (6 bases). The CDR3 is 15 amino acids. Germline V gene sequence: CDR1 LNHNV, CDR2 YYDKDF (reference sequence). V dropped 5 bases and J dropped 6 bases, with 18 bases sitting between them. As DNA, the CDR3 is TGTGCCACCAGCGAGTTAACAGGGACACCGGATACGCAGTATTTT. Its protein is CATSELTGTPDTQYF.

The rearrangement joins TRBV4-3 to TRBJ2-1; 9 nucleotides line up with TRBD1. Germline V gene data show CDR1 as LGHNA and CDR2 as YSLEER. This CDR3 comprises 15 residues. The trim removed 1 base at V and 5 bases at J, leaving 3 bases unmatched. The CDR3 bases are TGCGCCAGCAGCCAAGTGGACAGGGGAAACAATGAGCAGTTCTTC. It yields the protein CASSQVDRGNNEQFF.

This chain connects TRBV10-2 to TRBJ2-1; possible D gene TRBD2, 7 bases. The CDR3 consists of 14 residues. V was shortened by 8 bases and J by 3 bases, with 14 bases between the two germline ends. Germline V gene lookup returns CDR1 WSHSY and CDR2 SAAADI. This CDR3 is CASAGGRFYNEQFF. The CDR3 region has the DNA TGCGCCAGCGCCGGGGGGCGCTTCTACAATGAGCAGTTCTTC.

V and J are TRBV6-5 and TRBJ2-1; D remains unclear. The length of the CDR3 is 13 residues. Germline CDR1 is MNHEY and CDR2 is SVGAGI. V was cut by 0 bases and J by 5 bases, with 5 bases left in between. This chain's CDR3 is CASSYSGNNEQFF. The DNA for the CDR3 is TGTGCCAGCAGTTACTCAGGAAACAATGAGCAGTTCTTC.

The table lists this clone with a count of one. The rearrangement uses TRBV7-2 and TRBJ2-7; 7 bases match TRBD1. The CDR3 sequence is 13 residues long. Germline assignment: CDR1 SGHTA and CDR2 FQGNSA. Trimming at V came to 2 bases and at J to 7 bases, leaving 5 bases not matched to a gene. The DNA for the CDR3 is TGTGCCAGCAGCTTACTACAGGGGATGGAGCAGTACTTC. Residues: CASSLLQGMEQYF.

V gene TRBV4-3 combines with J gene TRBJ2-7; 12 nucleotides align to TRBD2. This CDR3 has 17 amino acids. The germline CDR1 and CDR2 sequences are LGHNA and YSLEER. The ends lost 1 base at V and 5 bases at J; junction bases unmatched: 9. CDR3 sequence reads: CASSQGLAGGPTDEQYF. Written as DNA, the CDR3 is TGCGCCAGCAGCCAAGGGCTAGCGGGAGGGCCAACTGACGAGCAGTACTTC.

The CDR3 DNA reads TGCAGCGTTGATTCGGGGGACAGGGAGCTGTTTTTT. The encoded protein is CSVDSGDRELFF. The chain couples TRBV29-1 to TRBJ2-2; possibly TRBD1 or TRBD2 for D (6 bases each). The CDR3 is 12 amino acids. V dropped 3 bases and J dropped 9 bases, with 11 bases sitting between them. Germline assignment: CDR1 SQVTM and CDR2 ANQGSEA.